These 28 T cell receptor beta chains were sequenced from one sample in a study of blood T cells in healthy people across ages. The authors ran a second PCR of about 7 to 12 cycles using a sample-barcoded 5' primer and a J-beta primer mix. Each CDR3 protein gets one entry after TCRdb re-called the 5' RACE reads with MiXCR. The table includes about 800,000 distinct CDR3 sequences, about half detected once. The sequenced sample consisted of blood. The receptors derive from a man at least 80 years old in good health.

The chain is built from TRBV3-1 and TRBJ2-7; perhaps TRBD1 as D (5 bases). The germline CDR1 and CDR2 sequences are LGHDT and YNNKEL (reference sequence). This CDR3 has 11 residues. The V end lost 8 bases, the J end lost 6 bases, and 11 bases lay between the germline ends. The CDR3 is CASGQAREQYF. CDR3 nucleotide sequence: TGTGCCAGCGGACAAGCCCGCGAGCAGTACTTC.

V gene TRBV27 combines with J gene TRBJ2-3, with TRBD2 matching 10 bases. The CDR3 spans 14 residues. Trimming took 7 bases from V and 2 from J; bases not matched to a gene: 3. Germline V gene data show CDR1 as MNHEY and CDR2 as SMNVEV (reference sequence). The CDR3 region is CASKLAGHTDTQYF. The CDR3 nucleotides are TGTGCCAGCAAACTAGCGGGGCACACAGATACGCAGTATTTT.

The chain couples TRBV29-1 to TRBJ2-1; TRBD2 is a possible D gene (5 bases). V lost 2 bases, J lost 0 bases, and 11 bases lay in between. Germline V gives CDR1 SQVTM, CDR2 ANQGSEA. This CDR3 is built from 15 residues. The CDR3 region has the DNA TGCAGCGTTGAAAGAGGGAGTGGCTCCTACAATGAGCAGTTCTTC. This codes for CSVERGSGSYNEQFF.

This clonotype has a handful of counts. The CDR3: CSASPHLGDIQYF. CDR3 sequence (DNA): TGCAGTGCTAGCCCCCACTTAGGGGACATTCAGTACTTC. The chain has TRBV20-1 and TRBJ2-4, with D perhaps TRBD1 (5 bases). Trimming shortened V by 3 bases and J by 8 bases, and 14 bases separated the two germline ends. The length of the CDR3 is 13 residues. CDR1 is DFQATT and CDR2 is SNEGSKA in the germline V gene (reference sequence).

This clonotype was detected only a few times. This chain joins TRBV7-9 and TRBJ2-2; weak D call: TRBD2 (6 bases). This CDR3 comprises 18 residues. The V gene's germline CDR1 is SEHNR and CDR2 FQNEAQ (reference sequence). Trimming left V 4 bases short and J 2 bases short, with 20 bases between. Written as DNA, the CDR3 is TGTGCCAGCAGCTCAGCGCTATTGCGGGGCCACAACACCGGGGAGCTGTTTTTT. Translation gives CASSSALLRGHNTGELFF.

The chain recombines TRBV24-1 with TRBJ2-3, with 7 bases matching TRBD2. The V gene's germline CDR1 is KGHDR and CDR2 SFDVKD. The length of the CDR3 is 15 residues. The V gene end was trimmed by 4 bases and the J gene end by 6 bases; junction bases not matched to a gene: 9. CDR3 nucleotide sequence: TGTGCCACCAGTGACCCCGGGACTATAGGGGATACGCAGTATTTT. Translation gives CATSDPGTIGDTQYF.

This sequence joins TRBV2 and TRBJ2-1, with TRBD1 identical over 8 bases. There are 14 residues in the CDR3. V was pared by 8 bases and J by 7 bases, with 10 bases of the junction left unmatched. Germline V gives CDR1 SNHLY, CDR2 FYNNEI. The CDR3 region is CASALQGGINEQFF. CDR3 DNA: TGTGCCAGCGCGTTACAGGGGGGTATTAATGAGCAGTTCTTC. The full variable domain, with the rest looked up from reference TRBV2 and TRBJ2-1, is EPEVTQTPSHQVTQMGQEVILRCVPISNHLYFYWYRQILGQKVEFLVSFYNNEISEKSEIFDDQFSVERPDGSNFTLKIRSTKLEDSAMYFCASALQGGINEQFFGPGTRLTVL.

The V gene is TRBV9, the J gene TRBJ2-4; no firm D call. The DNA end is a closer match to TRBJ2-7, so the J assignment may be wrong. CDR3 length equals 12 residues. Germline values: CDR1 SGDLS, CDR2 YYNGEE. CDR3 DNA sequence: TGTGCCAGCAGCAATACAGCTTACGAGCAGTACTTC. This sequence encodes CASSNTAYEQYF.

This clonotype has only a few counts. The chain recombines TRBV20-1 with TRBJ2-5; D remains ambiguous. CDR1 is DFQATT and CDR2 is SNEGSKA in the germline V gene (reference sequence). The CDR3 has 12 residues. Trimming left V 1 base short and J 3 bases short, with 6 bases between. DNA for the CDR3: TGCAGTGCTAGAGTCCCAGAAGAGACCCAGTACTTC. Encoded protein: CSARVPEETQYF.

This clonotype occurred a few times. The rearrangement joins TRBV6-2 or TRBV6-3 to TRBJ2-1; unclear D gene. Trimming took off 5 bases at V and 2 bases at J, with 7 bases between the two ends. CDR1 and CDR2 from the germline V gene are MNHEY and SVGEGT. The CDR3 is 13 amino acids. Here the CDR3 reads CASSELAYNEQFF. CDR3 DNA: TGTGCCAGCAGTGAGCTTGCCTACAATGAGCAGTTCTTC.

V and J are TRBV4-2 and TRBJ2-5, with TRBD2 matching over 10 bases. The J call is in doubt because the DNA end fits TRBJ2-7 better. CDR3 length: 15 residues. CDR1 is LGHNA, CDR2 YNFKEQ, per germline. For the CDR3, the DNA is TGTGCCAGCAGCCCTCGGGCTAGCGGGAGTTACGAGCAGTACTTC. It codes for CASSPRASGSYEQYF.

The chain uses TRBV5-1 and TRBJ2-6, with 9 bases fitting TRBD1. The CDR3 is 17 amino acids. With 4 bases clipped from V and 0 bases from J, the junction kept 5 bases outside the gene matches. Germline loops: CDR1 SGHRS, CDR2 YFSETQ. The CDR3 bases are TGCGCCAGCAGCAAACGACAGGGGGACTCTGGGGCCAACGTCCTGACTTTC. Its translation: CASSKRQGDSGANVLTF.

This clonotype showed up just a few times. The chain carries TRBV29-1 and TRBJ2-5; D is possibly TRBD1 (6 bases). CDR1 and CDR2 (germline): SQVTM, ANQGSEA. The CDR3 spans 14 residues. Trimming took 2 bases from V and 5 from J, leaving 15 bases between them. DNA for the CDR3: TGCAGCGTTGAACCGGCAGGGGTCCAGGAGACCCAGTACTTC. It translates to CSVEPAGVQETQYF.

The gene calls are TRBV7-2 and TRBJ2-5, with a possible D match to TRBD2 (6 bases). The germline V and J ends were trimmed by 5 bases and 2 bases, with 21 bases remaining between them. CDR1 and CDR2 from the germline V gene are SGHTA and FQGNSA. CDR3 size: 17 residues. This CDR3 is CASSPGGTGELQETQYF. CDR3 nucleotide sequence: TGTGCCAGCAGCCCGGGCGGGACCGGGGAGTTGCAAGAGACCCAGTACTTC.

The CDR3 DNA is TGTGCCAGCAGCCCCAGCGGAGGACAAGTCCTAGCCAAAAACATTCAGTACTTC. This codes for CASSPSGGQVLAKNIQYF. The chain uses TRBV11-3 and TRBJ2-4, with D tentatively TRBD1 or TRBD2 (5 bases each). CDR1 and CDR2 from the germline V gene are SGHNT and YENEEA. Between the trimmed V and J ends, which lost 5 bases and 0 bases, there was a span of 20 bases. The CDR3 length is 18 residues.

Many counts were recorded for this clonotype. The chain has TRBV3-1 and TRBJ2-1; D is unclear. The length of the CDR3 is 12 residues. Germline V gene sequence: CDR1 LGHDT, CDR2 YNNKEL (reference sequence). V shed 3 bases and J shed 10 bases, with 10 bases lying between them. CDR3 in amino acids: CASSHGLVEQFF. The CDR3 nucleotides read TGTGCCAGCAGCCACGGTTTGGTGGAGCAGTTCTTC.

The chain uses TRBV10-3 and TRBJ2-6; D call uncertain. V lost 8 bases and J 3 bases, leaving 14 bases between the germline ends. The germline V gene encodes CDR1 ENHRY and CDR2 SYGVKD. The CDR3 spans 15 residues. CDR3 bases: TGTGCCATCGCCCGGGCTTCAGTTGGGGCCAACGTCCTGACTTTC. Its protein product is CAIARASVGANVLTF.

The gene calls are TRBV20-1 and TRBJ2-1; 8 nucleotides align to TRBD1. The CDR3 sequence is 17 residues long. Trimming at V came to 5 bases and at J to 3 bases, leaving 15 bases not matched to a gene. The germline gives CDR1 DFQATT, CDR2 SNEGSKA (reference sequence). CDR3 in amino acids: CSAPKAQTGANYNEQFF. CDR3 in DNA: TGCAGTGCTCCGAAAGCTCAGACAGGGGCGAACTACAATGAGCAGTTCTTC.

V is TRBV5-8 and J is TRBJ2-3, with 10 bases matching TRBD1. Trimming at V came to 4 bases and at J to 4 bases, leaving 3 bases not matched to a gene. The CDR3 totals 14 residues. Germline assignment: CDR1 SGHTS and CDR2 YDEGEE. DNA of the CDR3: TGTGCCAGCAGCCACGGACAGGGGGCAGATACGCAGTATTTT. Residues: CASSHGQGADTQYF.

This clonotype was seen only a few times. The chain carries TRBV7-2 and TRBJ2-1, with 7 bases aligning to TRBD2. The CDR3 runs 16 residues. Germline CDR1 and CDR2: SGHTA and FQGNSA. The V gene end was trimmed by 0 bases and the J gene end by 9 bases; junction bases not matched to a gene: 11. DNA for the CDR3: TGTGCCAGCAGCTTAGCCGGCGGGAGCAGGACTATTGAGCAGTTCTTC. This sequence encodes CASSLAGGSRTIEQFF. Filled out from reference TRBV7-2 and TRBJ2-1, the complete variable domain reads GAGVSQSPSNKVTEKGKDVELRCDPISGHTALYWYRQSLGQGLEFLIYFQGNSAPDKSGLPSDRFSAERTGGSVSTLTIQRTQQEDSAVYLCASSLAGGSRTIEQFFGPGTRLTVL.

This clonotype was recorded at least ten times. This chain joins TRBV7-2 and TRBJ2-1, with 7 bases fitting TRBD1. The CDR3 is 16 residues long. Trimming at V came to 0 bases and at J to 0 bases, leaving 2 bases not matched to a gene. Germline CDR1 reads SGHTA; CDR2 reads FQGNSA. This CDR3 reads CASSLADRSSYNEQFF. The CDR3, as DNA: TGTGCCAGCAGCTTAGCGGACAGGAGCTCCTACAATGAGCAGTTCTTC.

Turning to this clonotype: Its ends do not fully match the called genes, so a read error is possible. The J gene is TRBJ2-2, the V gene TRBV7-6, with 7 bases aligning to TRBD2. Germline CDR1 is SGHVS and CDR2 is FNYEAQ. CDR3 size: 16 residues. CDR3 sequence (DNA): TGTGCCAGCAACTTAAGTGGGGCGGGAGACACCGGGGAGCTGTTTTTT. Residues: CASNLSGAGDTGELFF.

This clonotype was detected a few times. This chain links TRBV29-1 with TRBJ2-1; TRBD1 matches 9 bases. J gave up 12 bases and V 4 bases, and 7 bases lay outside the gene matches. The germline gives CDR1 SQVTM, CDR2 ANQGSEA. The CDR3 length is 12 residues. CDR3 coding DNA: TGCAGCGTTGCCCGGGACAGGGTGGGGCAGTTCTTC. This gives the protein CSVARDRVGQFF.

This clonotype has only a few counts. The chain couples TRBV10-3 to TRBJ2-6; D call uncertain. Germline V gene lookup returns CDR1 ENHRY and CDR2 SYGVKD. Trimming pared 2 bases from V and 0 bases from J, leaving 11 bases between. The CDR3 length is 17 residues. CDR3: CAISERDVRSGANVLTF. CDR3 coding DNA: TGTGCCATCAGTGAGCGCGACGTCCGCTCTGGGGCCAACGTCCTGACTTTC.

This clonotype was found a few times. This rearrangement joins TRBV20-1 to TRBJ2-7, with 12 bases matching TRBD2. The CDR3 length is 14 residues. The V and J ends lost 0 bases and 6 bases, in that order; junction bases with no gene match: 3. Germline values: CDR1 DFQATT, CDR2 SNEGSKA (reference sequence). CDR3 sequence (DNA): TGCAGTGCTAGAGACACTAGCGGGAGGATCGAGCAGTACTTC. Translated, it gives CSARDTSGRIEQYF.

Notes on this clonotype: A much bigger clone sits one base away, suggesting this may be a read error. The V gene is TRBV7-2, the J gene TRBJ2-1; TRBD2 matches at 9 bases. The ends lost 1 base at V and 5 bases at J; junction bases unmatched: 3. The germline gives CDR1 SGHTA, CDR2 FQGNSA. CDR3 length: 15 amino acids. CDR3 region: CASSLVAGVDNEQFF. The CDR3 nucleotides are TGTGCCAGCAGCTTAGTAGCGGGAGTTGACAATGAGCAGTTCTTC.

This clonotype showed up many times. This chain uses TRBV10-3 with TRBJ2-3; a possible D gene is TRBD2 (6 bases). Trimming stripped 0 bases from V and 2 bases from J, with 12 bases between. The CDR3 runs to 16 residues. The germline CDR1 and CDR2 sequences are ENHRY and SYGVKD. The CDR3: CAISESKGGITDTQYF. In nucleotides, the CDR3 is TGTGCCATCAGTGAGTCGAAGGGCGGGATCACAGATACGCAGTATTTT.

The CDR3, as DNA: TGCAGTGCTGGACTAGCGGGAGTAGCTGAGACCCAGTACTTC. Amino acid sequence: CSAGLAGVAETQYF. The V call is TRBV20-1, the J call TRBJ2-5; 13 positions agree with TRBD2. CDR3 length equals 14 residues. From germline, CDR1 is DFQATT and CDR2 SNEGSKA (reference sequence). V lost 5 bases, J lost 5 bases, and 5 bases stayed unmatched.